This note documents a single T cell receptor beta chain sequence. Sequenced by immunoSEQ multiplex PCR; TCRdb stores in-frame clones only, minus some. The table shows 100,000 to 150,000 clones, with 90% occurring only once. This entry comes from a study of control samples from healthy donors and cancer patients. CDR3 size: 18 residues. The V gene lost 6 bases and the J gene lost 2 bases, with 24 bases spanning the gap. From germline, CDR1 is MNHEY and CDR2 SMNVEV (reference sequence). The sample taken for sequencing was blood. The chain combines TRBV27 with TRBJ2-3; D is perhaps TRBD1 or TRBD2 (6 bases each). The sequence was collected from a man between 40 and 49 years old in good health. CDR3: CASRTGLKRGLYTDTQYF. The CDR3 DNA reads as TGTGCCAGCAGAACCGGGTTGAAACGGGGGCTATACACAGATACGCAGTATTTT.